This T cell receptor beta chain was retrieved from a study of T cells after posttransplantation cyclophosphamide (dated by TCRdb to about 2016). Background on the whole study: T cell repertoire reconstitution was tracked by TRB sequencing after myeloablative bone marrow transplantation in which posttransplantation cyclophosphamide was used as GVHD prophylaxis. Public TRB sequences were checked against a database of over 3,500 sequences associated with responses to pathogens, tumor antigens, self-antigens and alloantigens. Blood from all 35 or so PTCy patients with 1-year posttransplant specimens was subjected to TRB sequencing. In 3 patients, TRB sequencing was also performed on up to 3 more blood samples taken 2 to 5.2 years after transplant, and in 4 patients, pretransplant blood was also TRB-sequenced. Because TRA and TRB clonality correlated tightly in eight or nine samples, later TCR analyses were limited to TRB. Antigen receptor sequencing was done on samples from some 35 PTCy-treated patients and from over 15 related bone marrow donors of those patients.

TRB sequencing was run on genomic DNA with either the immunoSEQ assay at survey resolution or the hsTCRB kit. For the original study's pipeline: The immunoSEQ software was used for initial read processing, and the LymphoSeq R package was used for repertoire analyses. Clonality was calculated as 1 minus normalized Shannon entropy, and the Gini coefficient was also calculated for each TRB dataset. To infer phenotypes in unsorted samples, TRB sequences from sorted subsets of the recipient or donor were mapped onto the unsorted samples of the same recipient. Entries here come from immuneACCESS through TCRdb and include only in-frame sequences with V and J called. Some clones fail to appear in such tables; in the studies checked, an unresolved V gene covers under half of the shortfall, and the cause of the remainder is unknown. From that table come the V and J calls and clone size; the DNA was used to work out D and trimming. The data for this sample show tens of thousands of clones, each detected more than once. The ten largest clones add up to 5.5% to 6% of the sample.

Peripheral blood samples were provided by related bone marrow donors on the day of marrow donation. Peripheral blood and bone marrow mononuclear cells were isolated by Ficoll-Hypaque density centrifugation and were cryopreserved. This clone was counted at least ten times. Its binding antigen is unknown. No much larger clone exists at a distance of one base, and base qualities are not known. Here is what the overall study found, with its caveats: Across 45 patients, recipient CMV seropositivity and CMV reactivation were highly associated with TRB clonality; PTCy diversity was similar to CNI/methotrexate controls. Donor-recipient similarity was low at 1-2 months but rose over the first year, and later blood repertoires were often dominated by donor CD8+ memory clones. The TRB repertoires of T cells infiltrating skin or GI tract showed only limited overlap with the TRB repertoires of T cells in blood.

The sequenced material came from PBMCs. The TCR comes from a man aged 25 to 40 in good health and a related stem cell transplant donor.

CDR3 sequence: CASKEGQGDSDTQYF. The DNA sequence follows: TGTGCCAGTAAGGAGGGACAGGGAGATTCAGATACGCAGTATTTT. The rearrangement combines TRBV19 with TRBJ2-3; 9 middle bases align to TRBD1. There are 15 amino acids in the CDR3, from cysteine to phenylalanine inclusive. Of the read, only the CDR3 DNA is kept; its 45 bases are in frame from base 1. CDR1 LNHDA and CDR2 SQIVND were looked up in the germline V gene (reference sequence). V trim: 7 bases; J trim: 4 bases; unmatched bases: 9.